This T cell receptor beta chain was sequenced during a study of T cells after yellow fever vaccination. Whole-study findings and limits: Booster sampling recovered most clones from primary vaccination (about 97% CD4, approximately 88% CD8). Weaker overall was a secondary response that nonetheless peaked faster, on day 5 versus 15.

This clonotype has just a few counts. As yet, its antigen is unknown. TCRdb independently ran MiXCR on the 5' RACE reads; one entry per CDR3 protein. Here the sample spans about 310,000 distinct CDR3 sequences, 3.6% being singletons. The CDR3 runs to 12 residues. Germline V CDR1 and CDR2: SGHAT, FQNNGV. V was clipped by 5 bases and J by 4 bases, with 8 bases between them. The clonotype originates from a man younger than 30 who received the YFV17D yellow fever vaccine. The sequencing here drew on PBMCs, taken on the day of the yellow fever booster vaccination. V and J are TRBV11-2 and TRBJ1-2; D is unclear. DNA for the CDR3: TGTGCCAGCAGCGCGGTCCTCTATGGCTACACCTTC. Translated: CASSAVLYGYTF. Variable domain in full (rest from reference TRBV11-2 and TRBJ1-2): EAGVAQSPRYKIIEKRQSVAFWCNPISGHATLYWYQQILGQGPKLLIQFQNNGVVDDSQLPKDRFSAERLKGVDSTLKIQPAKLEDSAVYLCASSAVLYGYTFGSGTRLTVV.